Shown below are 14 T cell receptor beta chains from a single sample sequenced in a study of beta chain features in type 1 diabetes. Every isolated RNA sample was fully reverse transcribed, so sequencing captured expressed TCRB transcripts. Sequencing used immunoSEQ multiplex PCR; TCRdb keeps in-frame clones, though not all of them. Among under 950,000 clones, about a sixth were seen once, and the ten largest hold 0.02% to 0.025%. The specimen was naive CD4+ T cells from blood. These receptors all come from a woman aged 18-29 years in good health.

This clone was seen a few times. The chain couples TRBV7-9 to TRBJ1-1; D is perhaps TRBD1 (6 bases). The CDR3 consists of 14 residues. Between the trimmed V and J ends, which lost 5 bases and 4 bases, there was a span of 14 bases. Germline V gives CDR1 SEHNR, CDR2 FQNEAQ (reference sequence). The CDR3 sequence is CASSPQGIGTEAFF. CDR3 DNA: TGTGCCAGCAGCCCACAGGGAATAGGCACTGAAGCTTTCTTT.

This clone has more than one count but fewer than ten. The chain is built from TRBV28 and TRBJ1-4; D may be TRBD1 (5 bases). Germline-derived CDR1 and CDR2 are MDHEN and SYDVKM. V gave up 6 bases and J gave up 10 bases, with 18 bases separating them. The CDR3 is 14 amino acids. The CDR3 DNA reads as TGTGCCAGCAGCCGCGCGACAGACTCCCGAAAACTGTTTTTT. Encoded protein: CASSRATDSRKLFF.

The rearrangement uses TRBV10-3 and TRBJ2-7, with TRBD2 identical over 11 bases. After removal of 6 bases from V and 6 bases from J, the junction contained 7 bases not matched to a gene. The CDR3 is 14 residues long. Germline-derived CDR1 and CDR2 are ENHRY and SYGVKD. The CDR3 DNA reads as TGTGCCATCAGCTTAGCGGGAGGGTCGGGCGAGCAGTACTTC. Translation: CAISLAGGSGEQYF.

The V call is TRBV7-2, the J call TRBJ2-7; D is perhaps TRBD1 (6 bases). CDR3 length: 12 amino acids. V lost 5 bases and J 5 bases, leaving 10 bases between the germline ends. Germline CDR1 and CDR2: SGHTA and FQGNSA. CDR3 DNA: TGTGCCAGCAGCATCAGGGGCCACGAGCAGTACTTC. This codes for CASSIRGHEQYF.

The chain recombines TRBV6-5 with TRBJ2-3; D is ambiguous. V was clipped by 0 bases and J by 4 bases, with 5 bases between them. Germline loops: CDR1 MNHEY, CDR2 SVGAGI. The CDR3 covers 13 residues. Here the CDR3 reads CASSYSYSDTQYF. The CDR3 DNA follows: TGTGCCAGCAGTTACTCTTACTCAGATACGCAGTATTTT.

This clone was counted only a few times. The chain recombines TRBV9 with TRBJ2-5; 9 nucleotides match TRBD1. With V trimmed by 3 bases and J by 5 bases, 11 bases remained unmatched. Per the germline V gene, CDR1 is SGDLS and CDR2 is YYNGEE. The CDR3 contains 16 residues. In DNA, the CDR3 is TGTGCCAGCAGCGGAGGGGGGACAGGGTCGATGGAGACCCAGTACTTC. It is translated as CASSGGGTGSMETQYF.

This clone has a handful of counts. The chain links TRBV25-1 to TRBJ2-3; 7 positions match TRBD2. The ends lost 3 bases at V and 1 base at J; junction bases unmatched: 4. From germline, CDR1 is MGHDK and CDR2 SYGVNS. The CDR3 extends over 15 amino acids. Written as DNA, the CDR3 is TGTGCCAGCAGTGAGGTGCTAGCGGGCACAGATACGCAGTATTTT. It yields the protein CASSEVLAGTDTQYF.

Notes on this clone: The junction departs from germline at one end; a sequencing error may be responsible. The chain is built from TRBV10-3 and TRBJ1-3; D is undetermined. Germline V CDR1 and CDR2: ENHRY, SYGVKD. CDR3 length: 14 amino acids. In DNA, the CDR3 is TGTGCCAGCAGTTACTCGACGAGGGGAAACACCATATATTTT. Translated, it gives CASSYSTRGNTIYF.

The CDR3: CASIRAGANTGELFF. CDR3 coding DNA: TGTGCCAGCATAAGGGCAGGAGCGAACACCGGGGAGCTGTTTTTT. The rearrangement links TRBV28 to TRBJ2-2; D is undetermined. Trimming left V 7 bases short and J 0 bases short, with 12 bases between. The CDR3 contains 15 residues. The V gene's germline CDR1 is MDHEN and CDR2 SYDVKM.

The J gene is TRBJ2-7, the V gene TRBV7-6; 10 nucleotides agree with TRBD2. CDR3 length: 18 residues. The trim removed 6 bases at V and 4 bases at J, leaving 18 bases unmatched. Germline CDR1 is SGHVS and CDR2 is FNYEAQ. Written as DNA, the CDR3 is TGTGCCAGCAGTGGACAGGTCGGTGGTTATAGCGGGGGGTACGAGCAGTACTTC. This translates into CASSGQVGGYSGGYEQYF.

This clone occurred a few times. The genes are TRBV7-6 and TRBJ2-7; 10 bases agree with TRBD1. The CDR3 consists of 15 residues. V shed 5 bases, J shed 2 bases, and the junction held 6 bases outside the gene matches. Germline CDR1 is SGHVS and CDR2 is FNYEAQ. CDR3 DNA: TGTGCCAGCAGCCACGGACAGGGGGGAACCTACGAGCAGTACTTC. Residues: CASSHGQGGTYEQYF.

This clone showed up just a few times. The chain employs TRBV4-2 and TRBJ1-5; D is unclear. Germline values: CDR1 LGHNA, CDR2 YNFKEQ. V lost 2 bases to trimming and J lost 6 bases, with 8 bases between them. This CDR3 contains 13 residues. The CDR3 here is CASSQSDTQPQHF. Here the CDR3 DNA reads TGTGCCAGCAGCCAAAGCGACACTCAGCCCCAGCATTTT.

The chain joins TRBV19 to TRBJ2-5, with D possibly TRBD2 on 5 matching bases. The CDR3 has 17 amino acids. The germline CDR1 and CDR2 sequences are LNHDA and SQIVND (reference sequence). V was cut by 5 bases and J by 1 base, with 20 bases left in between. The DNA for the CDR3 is TGTGCCAGTAGTCCCGGGATCAAGGGTTGGGGCCAAGAGACCCAGTACTTC. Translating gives CASSPGIKGWGQETQYF.

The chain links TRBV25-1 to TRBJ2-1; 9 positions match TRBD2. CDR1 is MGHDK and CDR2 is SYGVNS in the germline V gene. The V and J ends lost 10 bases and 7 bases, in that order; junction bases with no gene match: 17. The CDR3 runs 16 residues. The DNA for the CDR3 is TGTGCCATTCACGACGCCGGGACTAGCAGTATAAATGAGCAGTTCTTC. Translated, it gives CAIHDAGTSSINEQFF.